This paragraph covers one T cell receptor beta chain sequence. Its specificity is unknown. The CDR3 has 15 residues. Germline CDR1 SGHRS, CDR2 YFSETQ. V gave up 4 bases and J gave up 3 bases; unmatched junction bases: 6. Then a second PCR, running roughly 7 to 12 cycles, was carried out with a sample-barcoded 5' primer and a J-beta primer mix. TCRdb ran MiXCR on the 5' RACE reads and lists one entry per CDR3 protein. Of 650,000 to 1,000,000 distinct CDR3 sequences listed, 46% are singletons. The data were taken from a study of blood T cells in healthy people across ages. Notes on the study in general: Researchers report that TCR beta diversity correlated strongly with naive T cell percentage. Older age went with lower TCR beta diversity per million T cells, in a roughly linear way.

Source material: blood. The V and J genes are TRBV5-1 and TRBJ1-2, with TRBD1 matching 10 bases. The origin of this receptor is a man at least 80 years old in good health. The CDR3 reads CASSLTGGAYYGYTF. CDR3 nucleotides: TGCGCCAGCAGCCTGACAGGGGGCGCATACTATGGCTACACCTTC. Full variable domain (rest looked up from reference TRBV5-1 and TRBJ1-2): KAGVTQTPRYLIKTRGQQVTLSCSPISGHRSVSWYQQTPGQGLQFLFEYFSETQRNKGNFPGRFSGRQFSNSRSEMNVSTLELGDSALYLCASSLTGGAYYGYTFGSGTRLTVV.